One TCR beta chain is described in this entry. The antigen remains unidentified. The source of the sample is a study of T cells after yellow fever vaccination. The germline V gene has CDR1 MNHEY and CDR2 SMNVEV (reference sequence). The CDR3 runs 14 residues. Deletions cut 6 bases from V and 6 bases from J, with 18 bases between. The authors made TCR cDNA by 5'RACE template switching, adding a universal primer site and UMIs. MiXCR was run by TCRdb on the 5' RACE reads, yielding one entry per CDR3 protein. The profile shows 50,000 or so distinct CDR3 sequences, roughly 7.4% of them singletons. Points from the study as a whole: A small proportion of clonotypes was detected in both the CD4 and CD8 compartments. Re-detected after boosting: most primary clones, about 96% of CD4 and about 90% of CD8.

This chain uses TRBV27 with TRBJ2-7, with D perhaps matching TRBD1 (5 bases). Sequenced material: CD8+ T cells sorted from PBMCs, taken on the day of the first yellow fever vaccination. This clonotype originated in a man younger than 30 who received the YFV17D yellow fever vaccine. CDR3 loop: CASSEGAGLGEQYF. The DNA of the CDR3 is TGTGCCAGCAGCGAAGGGGCAGGTCTGGGCGAGCAGTACTTC.